Listed below are T cell receptor beta chains from one sample, sequenced in a study of neurological immune-mediated disorders. TCRdb reanalysed the 5' RACE reads using MiXCR and keeps one entry per CDR3 protein. The table records over 65,000 distinct CDR3 sequences, around 9.9% of them present only once. The sample comprised PBMCs. Every receptor here comes from a man in his forties or fifties in good health. The CDR3 runs from the conserved cysteine through the conserved F or W. The D gene is left open where the match is weak. Expanded clones are given a class, and other clones once, few, many or no size at all.

TRBV28,TRBJ1-4,-,many,TGTGCCAGCAGGACCCAAACCGGGACGCCTAATGAAAAACTGTTTTTT,CASRTQTGTPNEKLFF
TRBV12-3/TRBV12-4,TRBJ2-7,-,many,TGTGCCAGCAGTTCCCTGTACGAGCAGTACTTC,CASSSLYEQYF
TRBV28,TRBJ2-3,-,many,TGTGCCAGCAGTTTCAGGGGCGGTGGACACGCAGATACGCAGTATTTT,CASSFRGGGHADTQYF
TRBV5-1,TRBJ2-4,-,-,TGCGTCAGCAAGCCGCCAGGGGACATAGCCAAAAACATTCAGTACTTC,CVSKPPGDIAKNIQYF
TRBV12-3/TRBV12-4,TRBJ2-3,TRBD2,-,TGTGCCAGCACTCCGGGACTAGCGGGAGGTTGGGATACGCAGTATTTT,CASTPGLAGGWDTQYF
TRBV5-1,TRBJ2-7,TRBD1,many,TGCGCCAGCAGCCCTTGGACAGGGGACTACGAGCAGTACTTC,CASSPWTGDYEQYF
TRBV11-2,TRBJ2-7,-,many,TGTGCCAGCAGCCCTTCTCAGGAGGCCCCCTACGAGCAGTACTTC,CASSPSQEAPYEQYF
TRBV6-5,TRBJ2-1,-,many,TGTGCCAGCAGCCCGACCCCCCCAGGCAGTGAGCAGTTCTTC,CASSPTPPGSEQFF
TRBV12-3/TRBV12-4,TRBJ2-3,-,many,TGTGCCAGCAGTTTAGGTGAGGCAGATACGCAGTATTTT,CASSLGEADTQYF
TRBV5-1,TRBJ1-1,-,many,TGCGCCAGCAGCGCCCAAGGGAACACTGAAGCTTTCTTT,CASSAQGNTEAFF
TRBV5-1,TRBJ1-2,-,many,TGCGCCAGCAGCTTGAGTGCAGGGGCAGGATTTTATGGCTACACCTTC,CASSLSAGAGFYGYTF
TRBV7-7,TRBJ2-5,-,many,TGTGCCAGCAGCACCGACAGGTGGAAGACCCAGTACTTC,CASSTDRWKTQYF
TRBV3-1,TRBJ2-7,-,-,TGTGCCAGCAGCGCCCCCGGCGAGCAGTACTTC,CASSAPGEQYF
TRBV6-1,TRBJ1-4,TRBD1,many,TGTGCCAGCAGACCCGGGACAGGGGATGAAAAACTGTTTTTT,CASRPGTGDEKLFF
TRBV5-1,TRBJ2-6,-,many,TGCGCCAGCAGCCCTGGTAGCTCTGGGGCCAACGTCCTGACTTTC,CASSPGSSGANVLTF
TRBV20-1,TRBJ1-2,TRBD1,many,TGCAGTGCTAGAAAGGGGACAGCCGTCTATGGCTACACCTTC,CSARKGTAVYGYTF
TRBV7-6,TRBJ2-5,TRBD1,many,TGTGCCAGCAGCCCCCTCCTCGACAGGGGTCCAATGGGCCAGTACTTC,CASSPLLDRGPMGQYF
TRBV12-3/TRBV12-4,TRBJ2-3,-,many,TGTGCCAGCAGTTCGACAGGGGCCGGGACTACATTAAGCACAGATACGCAGTATTTT,CASSSTGAGTTLSTDTQYF
TRBV12-3/TRBV12-4,TRBJ1-5,TRBD1,many,TGTGCCAGCAGTTTTTTAAAGAAAGACAGGGCCAATCAGCCCCAGCATTTT,CASSFLKKDRANQPQHF
TRBV20-1,TRBJ1-5,-,many,TGCAGTGCTTCCGGGGCGTATGGGGGGCTGAGCAATCAGCCCCAGCATTTT,CSASGAYGGLSNQPQHF
TRBV3-1,TRBJ2-1,-,many,TGTGCCAGCAGACCTACAGGCTACAATGAGCAGTTCTTC,CASRPTGYNEQFF
TRBV18,TRBJ1-4,-,many,TGTGCCAGCTCACCAGTGACAGGTCATGAAAAACTGTTTTTT,CASSPVTGHEKLFF
TRBV29-1,TRBJ1-3,-,few,TGCAGCGTGGTGGGGGGCCTTTCTGGAAACACCATATATTTT,CSVVGGLSGNTIYF
TRBV10-3,TRBJ1-3,-,many,TGTGCCACCGAGGGTCAAGAAAACACCATATATTTT,CATEGQENTIYF
TRBV5-1,TRBJ1-5,-,many,TGCGCCACGAAAGGGACTCTCAATCAGCCCCAGCATTTT,CATKGTLNQPQHF
TRBV20-1,TRBJ2-5,TRBD2,many,TGCAGTGTGGTTAGCGGGAGCCCAGAGACCCAGTACTTC,CSVVSGSPETQYF
TRBV20-1,TRBJ1-2,-,many,TGCAGTGCCGCACCTGACAGGTCCAACTATGGCTACACCTTC,CSAAPDRSNYGYTF
TRBV29-1,TRBJ2-7,-,many,TGCAGCGTTGAGGTGGGGACGGACTACGAGCAGTACTTC,CSVEVGTDYEQYF
TRBV27,TRBJ2-3,-,-,TGTGCCTACAGTTTTGGATCGCGGGCCACAGATACGCAGTATTTT,CAYSFGSRATDTQYF
TRBV5-6,TRBJ2-7,-,many,TGTGCCAGCAGCTTGTACAGCTCCTACGAGCAGTACTTC,CASSLYSSYEQYF
TRBV5-1,TRBJ2-2,-,once,TGCGCCAGCAGCCGTGGGGCAGGGAGCACAGGGGAGCTGTTTTTT,CASSRGAGSTGELFF
TRBV12-3/TRBV12-4,TRBJ2-5,-,many,TGTGCCAGCAGTTCCGGACGTACAAACCAAGAGACCCAGTACTTC,CASSSGRTNQETQYF
TRBV10-3,TRBJ2-1,-,few,TGTGCCATCAGTGAGTCGACCAGTGAGCAGTTCTTC,CAISESTSEQFF
TRBV28,TRBJ1-5,-,many,TGTGCCAGCAGTTTTGTGGCCGTGTATAGCAATCAGCCCCAGCATTTT,CASSFVAVYSNQPQHF
TRBV12-3/TRBV12-4,TRBJ2-3,-,many,TGTGCCAGCAGGATTAGCGGATTCACAGATACGCAGTATTTT,CASRISGFTDTQYF
TRBV29-1,TRBJ2-2,TRBD1,many,TGCAGCGTAAAGACAGGGTGGACCGGGGAGCTGTTTTTT,CSVKTGWTGELFF